This T cell receptor (beta chain) emerged from a study of T cells after posttransplantation cyclophosphamide. Findings and limits, study-wide: Blood and skin or GI T cell repertoires showed limited TRB overlap.

Points on this clone: The antigen is undetermined.

The CDR3 runs to 13 residues. V shed 3 bases and J 8 bases; nucleotides not matched to a gene: 3. CDR1 MNHEY and CDR2 SMNVEV come from the germline V gene (reference sequence). This table comes from immunoSEQ multiplex PCR, and its TCRdb copy is limited to in-frame clones, with some not included. The profile shows approximately 3,100 clones, over 95% of them singletons. This clonotype was sampled from a woman in her forties or fifties in good health and a related stem cell transplant donor. This chain connects TRBV27 to TRBJ2-2, with 7 bases that match TRBD1. The sequenced sample was naive CD8+ T cells sorted from PBMCs. DNA of the CDR3: TGTGCCAGCAGTTTCCCGGGACAGGGGGAGCTGTTTTTT. Its protein product is CASSFPGQGELFF.